One and the same sample provided the 7 T cell receptor beta chains below, sequenced in a study of T cells in Graves' hyperthyroidism and ophthalmopathy. The investigators amplified TCR beta CDR3 regions from RNA transcripts. The primer set for the first-round RT-PCR of the TCR CDR3 was HTBI. From the multiplex PCR reads, TCRdb called clonotypes with MiXCR, one entry per CDR3 protein. Here the sample spans about 290,000 distinct CDR3 sequences, more than 15% being singletons. Material: blood. The source of these receptors is a woman in her fifties or sixties with Graves' ophthalmopathy.

This clonotype was recorded at least ten times. The chain recombines TRBV3-1 with TRBJ1-2, with a tentative D call TRBD1 (5 bases). CDR1 and CDR2 from the germline V gene are LGHDT and YNNKEL (reference sequence). This CDR3 region has 14 residues. Trimming cost V 4 bases and J 3 bases, with 12 bases left between them. CDR3 sequence reads: CASSLRWGDYGYTF. The CDR3 DNA reads as TGTGCCAGCAGCCTCAGGTGGGGCGACTATGGCTACACCTTC.

The sample holds many counts of this clonotype. The chain uses TRBV10-3 and TRBJ1-2; TRBD1 agrees at 9 bases. Germline CDR1 reads ENHRY; CDR2 reads SYGVKD. The CDR3 contains 17 residues. After removal of 3 bases from V and 3 bases from J, the junction contained 11 bases not matched to a gene. CDR3 nucleotide sequence: TGTGCCATCAGTGATGTTGGGGACAGGGCTACCTACTATGGCTACACCTTC. Encoded protein: CAISDVGDRATYYGYTF.

The rearrangement uses TRBV20-1 and TRBJ2-7, with 7 bases matching TRBD2. The length of the CDR3 is 10 residues. Germline CDR1 DFQATT, CDR2 SNEGSKA (reference sequence). With 7 bases clipped from V and 6 bases from J, the junction kept 3 bases outside the gene matches. The CDR3 DNA reads as TGCAGTGTATGGGGGGGCGAGCAGTACTTC. Translated, it gives CSVWGGEQYF.

V and J are TRBV7-9 and TRBJ2-3, with 7 positions matching TRBD2. This CDR3 spans 15 amino acids. After removal of 1 base from V and 2 bases from J, the junction contained 3 bases not matched to a gene. The germline V gene has CDR1 SEHNR and CDR2 FQNEAQ (reference sequence). CDR3 protein: CASSLVGTTTDTQYF. Written as DNA, the CDR3 is TGTGCCAGCAGCTTAGTTGGGACTACCACAGATACGCAGTATTTT. Variable domain in full (rest from reference TRBV7-9 and TRBJ2-3): DTGVSQNPRHKITKRGQNVTFRCDPISEHNRLYWYRQTLGQGPEFLTYFQNEAQLEKSRLLSDRFSAERPKGSFSTLEIQRTEQGDSAMYLCASSLVGTTTDTQYFGPGTRLTVL.

This clonotype has more than one count but fewer than ten. The rearrangement links TRBV7-2 to TRBJ1-6, with 10 bases matching TRBD1. Germline assignment: CDR1 SGHTA and CDR2 FQGNSA. V gave up 5 bases and J gave up 1 base; unmatched junction bases: 11. The CDR3 loop spans 19 amino acids. This chain's CDR3 is CASSARRPGQGSYNSPLHF. CDR3 nucleotides: TGTGCCAGCAGCGCTCGACGACCGGGACAGGGGTCCTATAATTCACCCCTCCACTTT.

This chain connects TRBV9 to TRBJ2-2; D remains ambiguous. V was trimmed by 0 bases and J by 0 bases, leaving 6 bases between them. This CDR3 has 15 residues. The germline V gene has CDR1 SGDLS and CDR2 YYNGEE. In DNA form, the CDR3 reads TGTGCCAGCAGCGTAGGACACACGAACACCGGGGAGCTGTTTTTT. This sequence encodes CASSVGHTNTGELFF.

This clonotype was observed many times. The chain recombines TRBV10-3 with TRBJ2-7, with 7 nucleotides matching TRBD1. The CDR3 covers 14 residues. Trimming took 11 bases from V and 0 from J; bases not matched to a gene: 10. Germline V CDR1 and CDR2: ENHRY, SYGVKD. The CDR3 here is CAARTGLSSYEQYF. The CDR3 DNA reads as TGTGCCGCTCGGACAGGACTGAGCTCCTACGAGCAGTACTTC.